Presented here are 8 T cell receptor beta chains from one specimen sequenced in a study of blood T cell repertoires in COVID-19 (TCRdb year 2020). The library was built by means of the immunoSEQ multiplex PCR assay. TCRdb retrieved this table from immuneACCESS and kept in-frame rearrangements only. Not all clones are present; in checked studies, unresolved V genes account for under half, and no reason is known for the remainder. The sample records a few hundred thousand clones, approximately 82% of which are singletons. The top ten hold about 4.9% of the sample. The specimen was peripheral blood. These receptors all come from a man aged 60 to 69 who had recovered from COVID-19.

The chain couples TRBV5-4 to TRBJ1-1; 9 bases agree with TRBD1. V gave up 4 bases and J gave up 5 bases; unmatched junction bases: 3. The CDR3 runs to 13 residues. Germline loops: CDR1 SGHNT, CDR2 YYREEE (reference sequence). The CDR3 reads CASSRDRVTEAFF. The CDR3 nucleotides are TGTGCCAGCAGCAGGGACAGGGTAACTGAAGCTTTCTTT.

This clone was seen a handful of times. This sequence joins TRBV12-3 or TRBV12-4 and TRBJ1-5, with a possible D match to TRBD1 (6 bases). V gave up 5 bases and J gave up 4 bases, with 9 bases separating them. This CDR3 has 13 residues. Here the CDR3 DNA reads TGTGCCAGCAGTCAAACAGGGAATCAGCCCCAGCATTTT. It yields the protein CASSQTGNQPQHF.

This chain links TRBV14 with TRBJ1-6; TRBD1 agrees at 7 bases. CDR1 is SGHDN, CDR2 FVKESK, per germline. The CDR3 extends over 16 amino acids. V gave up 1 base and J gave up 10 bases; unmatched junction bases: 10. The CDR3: CASSQVWDRSISPLHF. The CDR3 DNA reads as TGTGCCAGCAGCCAAGTTTGGGACAGAAGTATCTCACCCCTCCACTTT.

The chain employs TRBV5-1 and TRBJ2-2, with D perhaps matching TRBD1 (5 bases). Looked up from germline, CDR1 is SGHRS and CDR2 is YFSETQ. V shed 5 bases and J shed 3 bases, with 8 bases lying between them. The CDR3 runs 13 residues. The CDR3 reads CASRKTDTGELFF. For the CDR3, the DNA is TGCGCCAGCAGAAAGACAGACACCGGGGAGCTGTTTTTT.

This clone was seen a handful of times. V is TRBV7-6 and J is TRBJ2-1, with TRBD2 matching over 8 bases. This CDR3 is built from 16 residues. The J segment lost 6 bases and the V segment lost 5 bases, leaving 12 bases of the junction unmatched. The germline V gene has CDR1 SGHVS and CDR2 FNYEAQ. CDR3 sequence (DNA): TGTGCCAGCAGCCCGGCCCCAGCGGGGGTATTCAATGAGCAGTTCTTC. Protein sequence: CASSPAPAGVFNEQFF.

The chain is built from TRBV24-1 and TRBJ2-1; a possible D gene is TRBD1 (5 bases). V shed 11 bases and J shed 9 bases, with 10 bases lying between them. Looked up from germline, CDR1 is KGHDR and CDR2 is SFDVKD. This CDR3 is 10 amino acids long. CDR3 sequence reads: CAIPRVEQFF. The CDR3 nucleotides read TGTGCCATCCCCAGGGTTGAGCAGTTCTTC.

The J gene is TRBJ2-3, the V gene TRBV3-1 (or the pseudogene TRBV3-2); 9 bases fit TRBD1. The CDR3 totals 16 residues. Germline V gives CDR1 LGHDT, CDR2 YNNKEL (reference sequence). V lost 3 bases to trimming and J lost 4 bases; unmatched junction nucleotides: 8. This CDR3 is CASSQTGGRFADTQYF. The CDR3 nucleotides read TGTGCCAGCAGCCAGACAGGGGGTCGGTTCGCAGATACGCAGTATTTT.

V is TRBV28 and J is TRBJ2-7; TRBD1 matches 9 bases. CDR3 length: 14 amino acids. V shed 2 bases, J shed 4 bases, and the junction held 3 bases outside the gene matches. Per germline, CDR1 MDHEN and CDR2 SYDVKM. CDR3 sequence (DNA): TGTGCCAGCAGTTTACCGGGACAGGGTTACGAGCAGTACTTC. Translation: CASSLPGQGYEQYF.